A selection of T cell receptor beta chains follows, all from one sample in a study of CD8+ T cells in alopecia areata. Data came from immunoSEQ multiplex PCR; TCRdb stores just in-frame clones and leaves some out. Here the sample spans over 150,000 clones, 50% to 60% being singletons. This specimen consisted of CD4+ T cells sorted from blood, obtained at week 0. All receptors come from a human donor with alopecia areata. The CDR3 runs from the conserved cysteine through the conserved F or W. The D gene is left open where the match is weak. The listing skips clone size in some rows; elsewhere it reads once, few, many or a size class.

V: TRBV29-1
J: TRBJ2-6
D: .
size: .
CDR3: CSVGTRFSGANVLTF
DNA: TGCAGCGTTGGTACTAGGTTCTCTGGGGCCAACGTCCTGACTTTC

V: TRBV29-1
J: TRBJ2-1
D: .
size: few
CDR3: CSVDRTGNNEQFF
DNA: TGCAGCGTTGACCGCACAGGGAATAATGAGCAGTTCTTC

V: TRBV29-1
J: TRBJ2-7
D: TRBD1
size: .
CDR3: CSVANRQGGLSYEQYF
DNA: TGCAGCGTCGCAAATCGACAGGGCGGACTCTCCTACGAGCAGTACTTC

V: TRBV9
J: TRBJ2-3
D: .
size: .
CDR3: CASSVEAPTDTQYF
DNA: TGTGCCAGCAGCGTAGAGGCGCCCACAGATACGCAGTATTTT

V: TRBV2
J: TRBJ1-2
D: .
size: .
CDR3: CASNEVKDGYTF
DNA: TGTGCCAGCAATGAAGTCAAGGACGGCTACACCTTC

V: TRBV30
J: TRBJ2-7
D: .
size: .
CDR3: CAWSKGGSSYEQYF
DNA: TGTGCCTGGAGTAAAGGAGGGAGCTCCTACGAGCAGTACTTC

V: TRBV18
J: TRBJ1-6
D: TRBD1
size: .
CDR3: CASSPRIQGASNSPLHF
DNA: TGTGCCAGCTCACCAAGGATACAGGGGGCATCGAATTCACCCCTCCACTTT

V: TRBV18
J: TRBJ2-2
D: TRBD1
size: few
CDR3: CASSPGTANTGELFF
DNA: TGTGCCAGCTCACCAGGGACAGCGAACACCGGGGAGCTGTTTTTT

V: TRBV5-1
J: TRBJ2-4
D: .
size: .
CDR3: CASSPGYEAKNIQYF
DNA: TGCGCCAGCAGCCCCGGATACGAAGCCAAAAACATTCAGTACTTC

V: TRBV7-7
J: TRBJ2-5
D: TRBD1
size: .
CDR3: CASSLGQGVLQETQYF
DNA: TGTGCTAGCAGCTTAGGACAGGGGGTTCTCCAAGAGACCCAGTACTTC